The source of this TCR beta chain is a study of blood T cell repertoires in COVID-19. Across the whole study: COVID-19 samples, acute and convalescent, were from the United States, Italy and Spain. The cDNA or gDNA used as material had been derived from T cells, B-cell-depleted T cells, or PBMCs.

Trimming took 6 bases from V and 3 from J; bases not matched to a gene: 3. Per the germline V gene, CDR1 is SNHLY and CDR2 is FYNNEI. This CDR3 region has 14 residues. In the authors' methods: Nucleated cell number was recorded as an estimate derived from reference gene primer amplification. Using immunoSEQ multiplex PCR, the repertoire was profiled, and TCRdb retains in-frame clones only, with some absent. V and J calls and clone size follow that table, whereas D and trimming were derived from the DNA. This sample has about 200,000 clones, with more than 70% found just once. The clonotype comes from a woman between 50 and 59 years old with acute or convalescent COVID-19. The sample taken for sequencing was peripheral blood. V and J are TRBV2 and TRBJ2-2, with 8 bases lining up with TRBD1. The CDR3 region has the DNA TGTGCCAGCAGGGTACAGGGGGACACCGGGGAGCTGTTTTTT. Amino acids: CASRVQGDTGELFF.